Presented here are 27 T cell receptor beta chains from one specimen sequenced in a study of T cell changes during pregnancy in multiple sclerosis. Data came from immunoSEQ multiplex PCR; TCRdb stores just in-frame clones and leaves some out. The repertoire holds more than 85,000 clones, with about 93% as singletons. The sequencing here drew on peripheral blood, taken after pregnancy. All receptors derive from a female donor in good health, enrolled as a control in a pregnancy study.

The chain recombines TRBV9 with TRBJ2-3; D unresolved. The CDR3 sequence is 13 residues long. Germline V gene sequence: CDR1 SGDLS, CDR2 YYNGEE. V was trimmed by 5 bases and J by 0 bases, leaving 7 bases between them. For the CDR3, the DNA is TGTGCCAGCAGATCCTCTAGCACAGATACGCAGTATTTT. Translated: CASRSSSTDTQYF.

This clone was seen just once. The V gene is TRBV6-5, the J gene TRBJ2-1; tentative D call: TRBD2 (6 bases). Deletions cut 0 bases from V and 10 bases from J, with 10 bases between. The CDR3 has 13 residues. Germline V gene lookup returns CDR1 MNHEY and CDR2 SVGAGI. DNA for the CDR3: TGTGCCAGCAGTTACTCGAATGCGGGGGAGCAGTTCTTC. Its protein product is CASSYSNAGEQFF.

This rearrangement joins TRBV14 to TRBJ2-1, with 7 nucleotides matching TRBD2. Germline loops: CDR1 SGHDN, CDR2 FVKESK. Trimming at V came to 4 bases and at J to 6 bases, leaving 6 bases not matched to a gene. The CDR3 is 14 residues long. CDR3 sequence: CASSLGGSINEQFF. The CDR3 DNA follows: TGTGCCAGCAGCCTCGGGGGGAGCATCAATGAGCAGTTCTTC.

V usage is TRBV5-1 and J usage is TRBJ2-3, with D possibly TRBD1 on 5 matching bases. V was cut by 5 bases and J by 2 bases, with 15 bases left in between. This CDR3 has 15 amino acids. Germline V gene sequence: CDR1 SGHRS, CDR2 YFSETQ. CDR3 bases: TGCGCCAGCAGTATTGGGATAGGGGTCACAGATACGCAGTATTTT. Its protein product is CASSIGIGVTDTQYF.

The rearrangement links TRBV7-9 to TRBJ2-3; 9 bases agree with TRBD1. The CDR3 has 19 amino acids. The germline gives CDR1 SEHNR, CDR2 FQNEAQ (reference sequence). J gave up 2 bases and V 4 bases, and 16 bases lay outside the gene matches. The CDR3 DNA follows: TGTGCCAGCAGCTCGTTAAGGGGAACGACAGGGGGTGACACAGATACGCAGTATTTT. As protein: CASSSLRGTTGGDTDTQYF.

The CDR3 DNA follows: TGTGCCAGCAGTTTAAGGACAGATGCAACTAATGAAAAACTGTTTTTT. Its protein is CASSLRTDATNEKLFF. This chain links TRBV28 with TRBJ1-4, with D possibly TRBD1 on 6 matching bases. CDR3 size: 16 residues. CDR1 is MDHEN and CDR2 is SYDVKM in the germline V gene. Trimming removed 2 bases from V and 0 bases from J, with 10 bases in between. The whole variable domain, remainder taken from reference TRBV28 and TRBJ1-4, is DVKVTQSSRYLVKRTGEKVFLECVQDMDHENMFWYRQDPGLGLRLIYFSYDVKMKEKGDIPEGYSVSREKKERFSLILESASTNQTSMYLCASSLRTDATNEKLFFGSGTQLSVL.

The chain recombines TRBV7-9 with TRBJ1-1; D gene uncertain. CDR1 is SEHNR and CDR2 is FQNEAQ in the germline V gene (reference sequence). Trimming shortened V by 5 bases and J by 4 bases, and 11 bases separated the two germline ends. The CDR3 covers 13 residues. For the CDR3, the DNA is TGTGCCAGCAGCACTTTCCGGGGCACTGAAGCTTTCTTT. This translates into CASSTFRGTEAFF.

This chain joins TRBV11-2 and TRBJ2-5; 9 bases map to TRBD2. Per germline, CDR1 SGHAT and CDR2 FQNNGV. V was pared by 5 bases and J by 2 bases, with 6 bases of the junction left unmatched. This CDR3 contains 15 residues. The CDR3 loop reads CASSHTSGPQETQYF. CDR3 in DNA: TGTGCCAGCAGCCATACTAGCGGGCCTCAAGAGACCCAGTACTTC.

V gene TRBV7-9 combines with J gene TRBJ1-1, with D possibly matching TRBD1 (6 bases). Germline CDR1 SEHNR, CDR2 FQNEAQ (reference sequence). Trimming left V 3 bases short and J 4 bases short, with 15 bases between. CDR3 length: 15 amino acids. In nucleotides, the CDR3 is TGTGCCAGCAGCTTTTGGGGGGGCGGGAGCACTGAAGCTTTCTTT. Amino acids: CASSFWGGGSTEAFF.

The CDR3 here is CASSQDPSLGARWFF. DNA for the CDR3: TGCGCCAGCAGCCAAGATCCATCATTGGGCGCCCGGTGGTTCTTC. The V gene is TRBV4-1, the J gene TRBJ2-1; D remains ambiguous. Germline CDR1 MGHRA, CDR2 YSYEKL. The V and J ends lost 0 bases and 15 bases respectively, with 21 bases between them. This CDR3 has 15 amino acids.

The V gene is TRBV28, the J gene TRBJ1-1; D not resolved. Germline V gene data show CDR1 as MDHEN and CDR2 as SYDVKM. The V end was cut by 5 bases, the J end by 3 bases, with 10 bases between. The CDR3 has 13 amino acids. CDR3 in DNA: TGTGCCAGCAGTCAACGTCAGGACACTGAAGCTTTCTTT. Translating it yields CASSQRQDTEAFF.

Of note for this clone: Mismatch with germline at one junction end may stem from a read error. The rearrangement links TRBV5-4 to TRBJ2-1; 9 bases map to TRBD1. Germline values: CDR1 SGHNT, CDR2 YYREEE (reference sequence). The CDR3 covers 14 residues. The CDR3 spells CASSLGTGINEQFF. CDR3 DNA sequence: TGTGCCAGCAGTTTGGGGACAGGGATCAATGAGCAGTTCTTC.

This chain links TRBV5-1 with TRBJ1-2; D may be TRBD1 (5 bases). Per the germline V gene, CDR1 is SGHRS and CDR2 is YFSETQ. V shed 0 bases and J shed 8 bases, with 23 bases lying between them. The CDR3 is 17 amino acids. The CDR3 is CASSLGAGRGEGGGYTF. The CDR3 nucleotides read TGCGCCAGCAGCTTGGGCGCGGGACGGGGGGAAGGAGGAGGCTACACCTTC.

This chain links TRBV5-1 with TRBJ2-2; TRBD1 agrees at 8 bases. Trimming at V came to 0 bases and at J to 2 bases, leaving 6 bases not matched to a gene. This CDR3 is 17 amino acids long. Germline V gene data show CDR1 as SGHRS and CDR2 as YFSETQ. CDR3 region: CASSLGQGAPNTGELFF. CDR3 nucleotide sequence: TGCGCCAGCAGCTTGGGGCAGGGGGCACCCAACACCGGGGAGCTGTTTTTT.

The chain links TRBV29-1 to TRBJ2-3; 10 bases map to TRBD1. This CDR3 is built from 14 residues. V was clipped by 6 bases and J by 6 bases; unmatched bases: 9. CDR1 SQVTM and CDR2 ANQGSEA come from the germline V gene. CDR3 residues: CSVGDRGSGDTQYF. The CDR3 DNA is TGCAGCGTCGGGGACAGGGGCTCCGGGGATACGCAGTATTTT.

CDR3 nucleotide sequence: TGCGCCAGCAGAACAGACTACGAGCAGTACTTC. This encodes CASRTDYEQYF. The chain uses TRBV10-2 and TRBJ2-7, with no clear D. In germline, CDR1 is WSHSY, CDR2 SAAADI. This CDR3 region has 11 residues. Trimming pared 6 bases from V and 3 bases from J, leaving 6 bases between.

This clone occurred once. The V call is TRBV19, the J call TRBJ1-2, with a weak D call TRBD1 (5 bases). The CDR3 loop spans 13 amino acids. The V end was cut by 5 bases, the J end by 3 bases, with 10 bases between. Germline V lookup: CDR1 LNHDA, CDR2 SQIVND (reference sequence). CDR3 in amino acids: CASSLQGYYGYTF. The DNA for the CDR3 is TGTGCCAGTAGTCTTCAGGGATACTATGGCTACACCTTC.

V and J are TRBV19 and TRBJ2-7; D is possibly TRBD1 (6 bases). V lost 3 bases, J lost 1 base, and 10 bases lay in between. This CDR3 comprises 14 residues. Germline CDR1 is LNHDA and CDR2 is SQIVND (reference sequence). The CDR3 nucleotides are TGTGCCAGTAGTATGGGCAGGGGATCCTACGAGCAGTACTTC. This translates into CASSMGRGSYEQYF.

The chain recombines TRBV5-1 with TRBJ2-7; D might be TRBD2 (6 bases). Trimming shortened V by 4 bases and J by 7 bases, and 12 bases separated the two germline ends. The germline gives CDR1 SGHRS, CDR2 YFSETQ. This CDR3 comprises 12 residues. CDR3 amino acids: CASSKTAGEQYF. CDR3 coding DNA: TGCGCCAGCAGCAAGACAGCGGGTGAGCAGTACTTC.

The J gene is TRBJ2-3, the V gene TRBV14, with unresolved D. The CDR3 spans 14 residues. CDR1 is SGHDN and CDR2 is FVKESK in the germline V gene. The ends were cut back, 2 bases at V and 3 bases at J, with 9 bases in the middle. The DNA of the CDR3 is TGTGCCAGCAGCCAACACCAGGATACAGATACGCAGTATTTT. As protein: CASSQHQDTDTQYF.

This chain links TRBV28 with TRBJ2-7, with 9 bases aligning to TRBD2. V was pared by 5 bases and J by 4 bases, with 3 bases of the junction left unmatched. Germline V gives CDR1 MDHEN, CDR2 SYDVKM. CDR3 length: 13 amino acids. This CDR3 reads CASSGGLAYEQYF. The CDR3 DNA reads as TGTGCCAGCAGTGGGGGACTAGCTTACGAGCAGTACTTC.

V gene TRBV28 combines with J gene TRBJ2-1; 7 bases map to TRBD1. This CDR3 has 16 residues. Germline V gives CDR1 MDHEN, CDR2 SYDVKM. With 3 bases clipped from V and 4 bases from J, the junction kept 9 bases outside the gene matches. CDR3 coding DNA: TGTGCCAGCAGTTTCGCTCGGGACAGAGGTTACAATGAGCAGTTCTTC. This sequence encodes CASSFARDRGYNEQFF.

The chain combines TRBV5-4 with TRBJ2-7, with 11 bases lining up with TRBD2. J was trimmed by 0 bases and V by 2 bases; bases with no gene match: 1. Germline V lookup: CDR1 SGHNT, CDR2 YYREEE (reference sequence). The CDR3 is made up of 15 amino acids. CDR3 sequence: CASSFTSGSSYEQYF. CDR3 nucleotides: TGTGCCAGCAGCTTCACTAGCGGGAGCTCCTACGAGCAGTACTTC.

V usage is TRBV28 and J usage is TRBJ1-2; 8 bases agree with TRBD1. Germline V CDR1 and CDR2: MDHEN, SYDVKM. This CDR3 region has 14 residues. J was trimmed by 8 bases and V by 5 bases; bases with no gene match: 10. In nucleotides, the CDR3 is TGTGCCAGCAGTCCCCAGGGGGCCTGGCGGGGCTACACCTTC. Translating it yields CASSPQGAWRGYTF.

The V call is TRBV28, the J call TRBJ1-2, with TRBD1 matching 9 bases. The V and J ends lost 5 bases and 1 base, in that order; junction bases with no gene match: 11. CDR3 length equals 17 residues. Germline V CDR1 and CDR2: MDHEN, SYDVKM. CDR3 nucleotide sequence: TGTGCCAGCAGTGCAAACCCTTGGACAGGGGTTAACTATGGCTACACCTTC. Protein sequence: CASSANPWTGVNYGYTF.

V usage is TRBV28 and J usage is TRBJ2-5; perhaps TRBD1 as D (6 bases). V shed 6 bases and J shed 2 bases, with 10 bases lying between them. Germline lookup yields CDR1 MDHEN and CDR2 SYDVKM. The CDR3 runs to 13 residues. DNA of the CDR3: TGTGCCAGCAGGGTTAGGGGGCAAGAGACCCAGTACTTC. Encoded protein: CASRVRGQETQYF.

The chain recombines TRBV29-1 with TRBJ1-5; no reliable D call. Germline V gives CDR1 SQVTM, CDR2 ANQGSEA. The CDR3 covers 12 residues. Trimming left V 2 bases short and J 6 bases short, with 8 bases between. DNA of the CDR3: TGCAGCGTTGAACGGGGTATTCAGCCCCAGCATTTT. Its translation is CSVERGIQPQHF.